Each of the 11 T cell receptor beta chains below was sequenced from the same sample in a study of cytomegalovirus exposure and HLA in healthy donors. With 60 Vbeta and 13 Jbeta primers, the PCR was carried out. Assay: immunoSEQ multiplex PCR; the TCRdb copy retains only in-frame clones and omits some. This sample yields fewer than 100,000 clones, of which around 82% are seen a single time; around 3.6% belongs to the top ten. Sequenced input: PBMCs. All receptors come from a man aged 35 to 55 in good health and CMV-seronegative.

The chain recombines TRBV7-2 with TRBJ1-1; TRBD1 agrees at 9 bases. This CDR3 has 16 residues. V lost 0 bases to trimming and J lost 7 bases; unmatched junction nucleotides: 9. Germline lookup yields CDR1 SGHTA and CDR2 FQGNSA. The chain's CDR3 is CASSLAGTGSGNEAFF. For the CDR3, the DNA is TGTGCCAGCAGCTTAGCCGGGACAGGGTCCGGTAATGAAGCTTTCTTT.

This sequence joins TRBV5-1 and TRBJ2-3; the D is unclear. Germline CDR1 and CDR2: SGHRS and YFSETQ. The CDR3 covers 15 residues. The germline V and J ends were trimmed by 0 bases and 2 bases, with 10 bases remaining between them. The CDR3 nucleotides are TGCGCCAGCAGCTTGGCCGCCGCCTACACAGATACGCAGTATTTT. It is translated as CASSLAAAYTDTQYF.

The sample holds one count of this clone. Here the CDR3 reads CASSVVEQYF. The CDR3 nucleotides are TGTGCCAGCAGTGTCGTCGAGCAGTACTTC. The V and J genes are TRBV6-1 and TRBJ2-7, with D hard to call. The CDR3 runs to 10 residues. CDR1 is MNHNS, CDR2 SASEGT, per germline. With 4 bases removed from V and 6 bases from J, the gap between germline ends came to 4 bases.

The chain links TRBV5-4 to TRBJ1-3; the D is unclear. Trimming left V 0 bases short and J 0 bases short, with 7 bases between. Per germline, CDR1 SGHNT and CDR2 YYREEE (reference sequence). The CDR3 is 15 amino acids. As DNA, the CDR3 is TGTGCCAGCAGCTTGGACGGGATCTCTGGAAACACCATATATTTT. Its translation is CASSLDGISGNTIYF.

The V and J genes are TRBV2 and TRBJ2-1, with 8 bases identical to TRBD1. V trimming: 5 bases; J trimming: 9 bases; junction bases outside the gene matches: 6. There are 13 residues in the CDR3. Looked up from germline, CDR1 is SNHLY and CDR2 is FYNNEI. The CDR3 loop is CASSRAGGSEQFF. For the CDR3, the DNA is TGTGCCAGCAGTCGGGCAGGGGGCAGTGAGCAGTTCTTC.

V and J are TRBV6-1 and TRBJ2-7, with D possibly matching TRBD2 (7 bases). Germline CDR1 reads MNHNS; CDR2 reads SASEGT. Trimming took 6 bases from V and 3 from J, leaving 18 bases between them. The CDR3 covers 15 residues. In DNA, the CDR3 is TGTGCCAGCAGGGGGGGGGAGGGGGGAGTCTACGAGCAGTACTTC. Amino acids: CASRGGEGGVYEQYF.

This sequence joins TRBV10-3 and TRBJ2-1; D perhaps matches TRBD2 (6 bases). Per the germline V gene, CDR1 is ENHRY and CDR2 is SYGVKD. Between the trimmed V and J ends, which lost 10 bases and 5 bases, there was a span of 18 bases. This CDR3 spans 14 amino acids. This CDR3 reads CATLAGLADNEQFF. CDR3 in DNA: TGTGCCACCCTGGCGGGGCTAGCTGACAATGAGCAGTTCTTC.

The gene calls are TRBV4-2 and TRBJ1-1; D ambiguous. V lost 0 bases and J 0 bases, leaving 11 bases between the germline ends. Germline-derived CDR1 and CDR2 are LGHNA and YNFKEQ. This CDR3 comprises 16 residues. For the CDR3, the DNA is TGTGCCAGCAGCCAAGACGGGGTCCTGATGAACACTGAAGCTTTCTTT. It encodes CASSQDGVLMNTEAFF.

In its sample, this clone was seen once. The rearrangement uses TRBV5-4 and TRBJ1-3; D is unresolved. V was trimmed by 3 bases and J by 1 base, leaving 5 bases between them. Germline-derived CDR1 and CDR2 are SGHNT and YYREEE (reference sequence). The CDR3 is 13 amino acids. CDR3 protein: CASSSFSGNTIYF. CDR3 DNA: TGTGCCAGCAGCTCCTTTTCTGGAAACACCATATATTTT.

The chain couples TRBV2 to TRBJ1-1; tentatively, D is TRBD1 (5 bases). CDR1 SNHLY and CDR2 FYNNEI come from the germline V gene. Trimming stripped 8 bases from V and 3 bases from J, with 10 bases between. The CDR3 is 12 amino acids. In nucleotides, the CDR3 is TGTGCCAGCGCAGGGCCGGACACTGAAGCTTTCTTT. Protein sequence: CASAGPDTEAFF.

The V gene is TRBV5-6, the J gene TRBJ1-1, with D maybe TRBD1 (5 bases). Deletions cut 4 bases from V and 3 bases from J, with 16 bases between. Germline CDR1 SGHDT, CDR2 YYEEEE. The CDR3 runs 15 residues. The CDR3 protein is CASSGTPGTYTEAFF. As DNA, the CDR3 is TGTGCCAGCAGCGGTACCCCCGGGACTTACACTGAAGCTTTCTTT.